In its sample, the clone carrying this TCR beta chain was seen once. This sample stems from a study of CD8 T cells in Susac syndrome. CD8+ and CD4+ blood T cells underwent TCR beta sequencing. Negative isolation was used for CD8+ and CD4+ T cells, and FACS enrichment was applied to TEMRA cells. In germline, CDR1 is SNHLY, CDR2 FYNNEI. V was shortened by 4 bases and J by 6 bases, with 12 bases between the two germline ends. There are 14 residues in the CDR3. An amount of RNA that ranged from roughly 0.5 to 1 ug was reverse transcribed with random hexamers. TCR beta CDR3 was amplified by immunoSEQ multiplex PCR. This amplification extended across 54 Vbeta and 13 Jbeta segments. TCRdb analysed the immunoSEQ multiplex PCR reads with MiXCR anew, one entry per CDR3 protein. The repertoire has more than 250,000 distinct CDR3 sequences, around 90% of them found once; the top ten carry more than 0.06%.

Sequenced material: CD4+ T cells from PBMCs. The receptor's source is a human donor with multiple sclerosis. This chain links TRBV2 with TRBJ1-4; tentatively, D is TRBD1 (5 bases). The CDR3 DNA reads as TGTGCCAGCAGTGTATTCAGGGCTGATGAAAAACTGTTTTTT. This encodes CASSVFRADEKLFF. Looking up the rest from reference TRBV2 and TRBJ1-4 gives the full variable domain: EPEVTQTPSHQVTQMGQEVILRCVPISNHLYFYWYRQILGQKVEFLVSFYNNEISEKSEIFDDQFSVERPDGSNFTLKIRSTKLEDSAMYFCASSVFRADEKLFFGSGTQLSVL.